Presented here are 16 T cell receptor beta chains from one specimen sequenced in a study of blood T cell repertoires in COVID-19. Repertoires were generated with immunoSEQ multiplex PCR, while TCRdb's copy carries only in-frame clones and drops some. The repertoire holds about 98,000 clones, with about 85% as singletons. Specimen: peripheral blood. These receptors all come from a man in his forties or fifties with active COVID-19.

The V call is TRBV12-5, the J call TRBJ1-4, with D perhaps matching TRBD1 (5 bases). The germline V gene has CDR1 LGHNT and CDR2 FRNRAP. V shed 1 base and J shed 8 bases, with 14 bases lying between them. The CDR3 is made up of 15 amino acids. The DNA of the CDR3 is TGTGCTAGTGGTTTGGCCCTCAGGGTAGGGGAAAAACTGTTTTTT. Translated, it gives CASGLALRVGEKLFF.

CDR3 region: CASRKTSGGAGELFF. For the CDR3, the DNA is TGTGCCAGCAGGAAGACTAGCGGGGGGGCCGGGGAGCTGTTTTTT. This sequence joins TRBV6-5 and TRBJ2-2; 14 bases fit TRBD2. Trimming cost V 6 bases and J 6 bases; bases outside gene matches: 3. Germline CDR1 reads MNHEY; CDR2 reads SVGAGI. The CDR3 loop spans 15 amino acids.

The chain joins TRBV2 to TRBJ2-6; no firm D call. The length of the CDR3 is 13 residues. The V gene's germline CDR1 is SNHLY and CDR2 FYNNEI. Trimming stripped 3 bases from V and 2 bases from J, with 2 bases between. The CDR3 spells CASSDAGANVLTF. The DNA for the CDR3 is TGTGCCAGCAGTGACGCTGGGGCCAACGTCCTGACTTTC.

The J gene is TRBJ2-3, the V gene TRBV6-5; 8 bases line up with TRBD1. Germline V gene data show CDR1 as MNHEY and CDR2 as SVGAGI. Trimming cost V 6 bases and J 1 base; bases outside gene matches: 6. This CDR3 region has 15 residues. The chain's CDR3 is CASRARQGRTDTQYF. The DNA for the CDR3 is TGTGCCAGCAGGGCACGACAGGGGCGCACAGATACGCAGTATTTT.

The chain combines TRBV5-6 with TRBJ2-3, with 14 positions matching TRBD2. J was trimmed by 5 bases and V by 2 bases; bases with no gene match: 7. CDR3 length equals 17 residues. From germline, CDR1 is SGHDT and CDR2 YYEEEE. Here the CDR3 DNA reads TGTGCCAGCAGCTTTTATGGACTAGCGGGGGGAGAAGATACGCAGTATTTT. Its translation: CASSFYGLAGGEDTQYF.

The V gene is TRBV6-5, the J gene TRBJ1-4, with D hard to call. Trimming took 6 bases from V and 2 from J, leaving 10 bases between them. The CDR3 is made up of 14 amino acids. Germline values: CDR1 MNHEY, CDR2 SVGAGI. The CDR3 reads CASSARNTNEKLFF. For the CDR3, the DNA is TGTGCCAGCAGCGCCAGGAATACTAATGAAAAACTGTTTTTT.

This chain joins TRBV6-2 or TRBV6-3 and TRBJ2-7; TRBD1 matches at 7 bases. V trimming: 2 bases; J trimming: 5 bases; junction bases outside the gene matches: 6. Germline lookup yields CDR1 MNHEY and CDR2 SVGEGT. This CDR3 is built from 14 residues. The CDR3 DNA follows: TGTGCCAGCAGTTACCCGGGACAGTGGAACGAGCAGTACTTC. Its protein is CASSYPGQWNEQYF.

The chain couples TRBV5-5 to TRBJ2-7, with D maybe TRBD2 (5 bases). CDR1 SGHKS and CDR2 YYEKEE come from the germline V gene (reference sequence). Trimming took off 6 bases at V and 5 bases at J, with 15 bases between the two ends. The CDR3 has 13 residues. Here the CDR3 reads CASKYPIGDEQYF. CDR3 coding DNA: TGTGCCAGCAAATACCCCATCGGGGACGAGCAGTACTTC.

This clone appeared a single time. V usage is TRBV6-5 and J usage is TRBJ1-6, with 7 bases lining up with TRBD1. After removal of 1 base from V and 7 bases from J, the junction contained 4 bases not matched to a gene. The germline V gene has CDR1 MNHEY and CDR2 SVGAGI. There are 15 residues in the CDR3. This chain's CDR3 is CASSYFQGENSPLHF. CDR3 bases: TGTGCCAGCAGTTACTTCCAGGGGGAGAATTCACCCCTCCACTTT.

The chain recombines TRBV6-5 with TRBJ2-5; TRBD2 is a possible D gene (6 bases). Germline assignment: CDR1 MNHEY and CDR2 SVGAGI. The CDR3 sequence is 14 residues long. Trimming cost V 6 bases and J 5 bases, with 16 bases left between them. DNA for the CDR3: TGTGCCAGCAGGACGGACGGGACTGGGGAGACCCAGTACTTC. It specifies CASRTDGTGETQYF.

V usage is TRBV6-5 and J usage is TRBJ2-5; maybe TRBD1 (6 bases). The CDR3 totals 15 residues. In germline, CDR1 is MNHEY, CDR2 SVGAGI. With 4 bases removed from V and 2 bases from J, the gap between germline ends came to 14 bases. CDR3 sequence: CASSLSGQRQETQYF. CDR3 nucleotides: TGTGCCAGCAGTTTAAGTGGACAGCGACAAGAGACCCAGTACTTC.

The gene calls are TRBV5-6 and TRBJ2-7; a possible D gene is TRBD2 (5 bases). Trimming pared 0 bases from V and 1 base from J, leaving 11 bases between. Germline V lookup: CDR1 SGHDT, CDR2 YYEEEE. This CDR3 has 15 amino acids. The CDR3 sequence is CASSLGGPGSYEQYF. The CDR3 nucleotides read TGTGCCAGCAGCTTGGGCGGCCCGGGGTCCTACGAGCAGTACTTC.

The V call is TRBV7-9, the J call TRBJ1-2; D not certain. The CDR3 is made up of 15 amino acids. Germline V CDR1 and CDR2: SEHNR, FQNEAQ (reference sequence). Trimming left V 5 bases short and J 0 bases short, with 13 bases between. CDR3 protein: CASSDHATSNYGYTF. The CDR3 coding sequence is TGTGCCAGCAGCGATCACGCAACTTCTAACTATGGCTACACCTTC.

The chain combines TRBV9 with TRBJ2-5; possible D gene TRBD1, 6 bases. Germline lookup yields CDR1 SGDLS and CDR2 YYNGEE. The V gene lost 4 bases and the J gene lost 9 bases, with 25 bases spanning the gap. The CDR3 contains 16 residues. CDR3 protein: CASSPQSTGIPGAQYF. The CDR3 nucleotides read TGTGCCAGCAGCCCTCAATCCACAGGGATACCAGGGGCCCAGTACTTC. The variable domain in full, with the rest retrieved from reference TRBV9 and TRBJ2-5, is DSGVTQTPKHLITATGQRVTLRCSPRSGDLSVYWYQQSLDQGLQFLIQYYNGEERAKGNILERFSAQQFPDLHSELNLSSLELGDSALYFCASSPQSTGIPGAQYFGPGTRLLVL.

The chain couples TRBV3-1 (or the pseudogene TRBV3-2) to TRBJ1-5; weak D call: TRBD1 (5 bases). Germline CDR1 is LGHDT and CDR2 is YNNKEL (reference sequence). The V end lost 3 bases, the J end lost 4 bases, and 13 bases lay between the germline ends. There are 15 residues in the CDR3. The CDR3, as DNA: TGTGCCAGCAGCCATGGGCACAGGAGTAATCAGCCCCAGCATTTT. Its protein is CASSHGHRSNQPQHF.

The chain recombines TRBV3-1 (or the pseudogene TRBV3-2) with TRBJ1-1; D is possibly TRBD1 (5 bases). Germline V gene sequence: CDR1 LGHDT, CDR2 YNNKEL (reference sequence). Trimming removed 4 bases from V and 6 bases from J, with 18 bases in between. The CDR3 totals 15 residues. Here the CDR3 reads CASSRARTGDSEAFF. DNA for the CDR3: TGTGCCAGCAGCCGTGCCCGGACGGGGGACTCTGAAGCTTTCTTT.